Listed below are T cell receptor beta chains from one sample, sequenced in a study of regulatory T cells in long-lasting Graves disease. TCRdb itself ran the multiplex PCR reads through MiXCR, one entry per CDR3 protein. The table has 600,000 to 850,000 distinct CDR3 sequences, around 30% seen once. This sample comprised peripheral blood mononuclear cells (PBMCs), obtained when the disease was refractory, from a patient treated with antithyroid drugs. The receptors were sampled from a female donor with Graves disease. The CDR3 runs from the conserved cysteine through the conserved F or W. D genes are given only for firm matches. Not all rows give a size; the values are once, few, many and, for expanded clones, a class.

>many|15|TRBV15|TRBD1|TRBJ2-7
CATSPPGQGSYEQYF
TGTGCCACCAGCCCACCGGGACAGGGCAGCTACGAGCAGTACTTC
>many|15|TRBV2|NA|TRBJ1-2
CASSVEAVRPGGYTF
TGTGCCAGCAGTGTAGAGGCGGTCCGTCCCGGTGGCTACACCTTC
>many|14|TRBV15|NA|TRBJ1-1
CATSTEDGVGGAFF
TGTGCCACCAGCACCGAGGACGGAGTTGGTGGAGCTTTCTTT
>NA|14|TRBV20-1|NA|TRBJ1-2
CSATMTGSISGYTF
TGCAGTGCTACGATGACAGGCTCTATATCTGGCTACACCTTC
>few|15|TRBV7-3|NA|TRBJ1-1
CASSLIKGPNTEAFF
TGTGCCAGCAGCTTAATCAAGGGCCCGAACACTGAAGCTTTCTTT
>NA|18|TRBV6-9|TRBD2|TRBJ2-5
CASSYLAGLAGGGETQYF
TGTGCCAGCAGTTACTTGGCGGGACTAGCGGGAGGGGGGGAGACCCAGTACTTC
>many|15|TRBV6-2/TRBV6-3|NA|TRBJ2-5
CASSYNNGSPETQYF
TGTGCCAGCAGTTATAATAACGGGAGCCCCGAGACCCAGTACTTC
>many|13|TRBV5-1|TRBD1|TRBJ1-2
CASSLDRDYGYTF
TGTGCCAGCAGCTTAGACAGGGACTATGGCTACACCTTC
>NA|15|TRBV20-1|TRBD1|TRBJ1-4
CSASSDRDRGEKLFF
TGCAGTGCTTCGTCCGACCGGGACAGGGGCGAAAAACTGTTTTTT
>NA|15|TRBV5-1|NA|TRBJ2-3
CVSSLENSYTDTQYF
TGCGTCAGCAGCTTGGAAAACTCCTACACAGATACGCAGTATTTT
>NA|16|TRBV3-1|TRBD1|TRBJ1-5
CASSQTTGASNQPQHF
TGTGCCAGCAGCCAAACGACAGGGGCGAGCAATCAGCCCCAGCATTTT
>few|15|TRBV11-2|NA|TRBJ1-5
CASSLVGGQNQPQHF
TGTGCCAGCAGCTTAGTTGGGGGACAAAATCAGCCCCAGCATTTT
>NA|13|TRBV29-1|NA|TRBJ1-2
CSVEEPGKGGYTF
TGCAGCGTTGAAGAACCAGGGAAGGGTGGCTACACCTTC
>NA|13|TRBV20-1|NA|TRBJ2-7
CSAPSGGAYEQYF
TGCAGTGCTCCCTCGGGGGGCGCGTACGAGCAGTACTTC
>NA|12|TRBV7-9|NA|TRBJ1-1
CASSLGLQEAFF
TGTGCCAGCAGCTTGGGCCTCCAAGAAGCTTTCTTT
>NA|15|TRBV2|TRBD1|TRBJ1-2
CASSQASTGTLGYTF
TGTGCCAGCAGCCAAGCCTCGACAGGGACCTTAGGCTACACCTTC
>few|13|TRBV6-2/TRBV6-3|NA|TRBJ2-7
CASSWSSYYEQYF
TGTGCCAGCTCTTGGTCGAGCTACTACGAGCAGTACTTC
>NA|14|TRBV12-3/TRBV12-4|NA|TRBJ2-1
CASSPLTSINEQFF
TGTGCCAGCAGTCCGCTGACTAGTATCAATGAGCAGTTCTTC
>NA|17|TRBV3-1|NA|TRBJ2-7
CASSQDWTGLYMYEQYF
TGTGCCAGCAGCCAAGATTGGACGGGACTCTACATGTACGAGCAGTACTTC
>many|14|TRBV7-2|NA|TRBJ2-7
CASSLDWQVYEQYF
TGTGCCAGCAGCTTAGATTGGCAAGTCTACGAGCAGTACTTC
>NA|14|TRBV30|NA|TRBJ1-2
CAWNPGASNYGYTF
TGTGCCTGGAACCCAGGGGCTAGTAACTATGGCTACACCTTC
>NA|15|TRBV11-3|TRBD1|TRBJ2-2
CASSTRQGATGELFF
TGTGCCAGCAGCACCAGACAGGGGGCAACCGGGGAGCTGTTTTTT
>NA|14|TRBV29-1|TRBD1|TRBJ2-2
CSGTGTGGPGELFF
TGCAGCGGAACCGGGACAGGGGGACCCGGGGAGCTGTTTTTT